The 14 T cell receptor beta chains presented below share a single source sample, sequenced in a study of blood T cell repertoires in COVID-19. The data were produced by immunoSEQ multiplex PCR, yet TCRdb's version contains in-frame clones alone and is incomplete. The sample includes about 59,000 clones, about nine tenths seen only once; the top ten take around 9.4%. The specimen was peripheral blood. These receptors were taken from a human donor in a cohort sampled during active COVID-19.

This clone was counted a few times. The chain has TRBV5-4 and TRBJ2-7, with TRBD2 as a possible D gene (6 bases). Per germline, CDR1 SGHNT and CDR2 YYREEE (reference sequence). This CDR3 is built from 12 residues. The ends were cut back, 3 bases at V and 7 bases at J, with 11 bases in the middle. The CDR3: CASSWDSGEQYF. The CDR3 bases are TGTGCCAGCAGCTGGGACTCGGGTGAGCAGTACTTC.

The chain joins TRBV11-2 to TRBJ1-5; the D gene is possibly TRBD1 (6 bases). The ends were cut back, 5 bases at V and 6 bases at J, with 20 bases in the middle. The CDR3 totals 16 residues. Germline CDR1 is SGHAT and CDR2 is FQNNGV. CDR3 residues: CASSPQGGLVGQPQHF. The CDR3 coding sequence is TGTGCCAGCAGCCCACAGGGTGGGCTCGTAGGTCAGCCCCAGCATTTT.

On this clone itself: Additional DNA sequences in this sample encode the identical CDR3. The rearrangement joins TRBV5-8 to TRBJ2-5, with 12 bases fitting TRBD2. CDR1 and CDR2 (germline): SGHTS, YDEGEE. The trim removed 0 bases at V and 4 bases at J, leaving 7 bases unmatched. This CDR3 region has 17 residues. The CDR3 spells CASSLGLAGGVGETQYF. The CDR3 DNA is TGTGCCAGCAGCTTGGGTCTAGCGGGAGGGGTCGGAGAGACCCAGTACTTC. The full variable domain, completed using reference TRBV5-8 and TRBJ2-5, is EAGVTQSPTHLIKTRGQQATLRCSPISGHTSVYWYQQALGLGLQFLLWYDEGEERNRGNFPPRFSGRQFPNYSSELNVNALELEDSALYLCASSLGLAGGVGETQYFGPGTRLLVL.

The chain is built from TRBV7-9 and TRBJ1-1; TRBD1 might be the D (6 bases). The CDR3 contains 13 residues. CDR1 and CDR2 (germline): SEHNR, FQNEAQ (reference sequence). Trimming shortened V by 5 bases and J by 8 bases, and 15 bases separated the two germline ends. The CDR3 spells CASSLLGQVEAFF. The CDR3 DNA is TGTGCCAGCAGCCTACTGGGACAAGTGGAAGCTTTCTTT.

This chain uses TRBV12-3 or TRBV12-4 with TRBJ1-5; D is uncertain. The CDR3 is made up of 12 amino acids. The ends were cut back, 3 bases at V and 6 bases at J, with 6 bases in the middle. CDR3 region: CASSFYLQPQHF. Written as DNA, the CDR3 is TGTGCCAGCAGTTTCTACCTTCAGCCCCAGCATTTT.

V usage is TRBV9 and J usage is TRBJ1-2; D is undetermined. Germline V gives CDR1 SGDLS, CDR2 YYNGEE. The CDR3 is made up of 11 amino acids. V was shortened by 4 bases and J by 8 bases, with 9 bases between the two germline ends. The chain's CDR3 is CASSTAGGYTF. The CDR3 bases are TGTGCCAGCAGCACGGCGGGGGGCTACACCTTC.

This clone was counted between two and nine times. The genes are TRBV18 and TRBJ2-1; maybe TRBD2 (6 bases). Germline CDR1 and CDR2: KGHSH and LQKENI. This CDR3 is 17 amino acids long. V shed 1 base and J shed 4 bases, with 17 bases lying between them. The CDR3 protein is CASSPQETGLEYNEQFF. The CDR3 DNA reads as TGTGCCAGCTCACCACAGGAGACGGGACTCGAATACAATGAGCAGTTCTTC.

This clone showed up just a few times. The CDR3 bases are TGTGCCAGCTCACCAACAGGGGGCTCCCCCTACGAGCAGTACTTC. Encoded protein: CASSPTGGSPYEQYF. The chain has TRBV18 and TRBJ2-7; TRBD1 matches 9 bases. From germline, CDR1 is KGHSH and CDR2 LQKENI. V shed 2 bases and J 2 bases; nucleotides not matched to a gene: 4. This CDR3 spans 15 amino acids.

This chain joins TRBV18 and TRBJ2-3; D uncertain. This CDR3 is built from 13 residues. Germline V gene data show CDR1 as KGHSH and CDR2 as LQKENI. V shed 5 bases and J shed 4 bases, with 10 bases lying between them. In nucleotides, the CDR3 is TGTGCCAGCTCAACCTCCTATGCAGATACGCAGTATTTT. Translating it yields CASSTSYADTQYF.

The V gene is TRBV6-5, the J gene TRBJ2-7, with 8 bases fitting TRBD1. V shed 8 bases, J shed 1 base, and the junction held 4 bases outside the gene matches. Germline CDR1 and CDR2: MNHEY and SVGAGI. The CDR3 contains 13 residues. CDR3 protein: CASQDRVSYEQYF. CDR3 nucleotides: TGTGCCAGCCAGGACAGGGTATCCTACGAGCAGTACTTC.

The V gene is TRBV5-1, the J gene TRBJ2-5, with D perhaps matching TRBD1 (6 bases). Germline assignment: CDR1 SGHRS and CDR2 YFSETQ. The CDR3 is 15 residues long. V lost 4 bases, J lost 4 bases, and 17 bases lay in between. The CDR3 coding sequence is TGCGCCAGCAGCCACATACAGGGTATAGCAGAGACCCAGTACTTC. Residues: CASSHIQGIAETQYF.

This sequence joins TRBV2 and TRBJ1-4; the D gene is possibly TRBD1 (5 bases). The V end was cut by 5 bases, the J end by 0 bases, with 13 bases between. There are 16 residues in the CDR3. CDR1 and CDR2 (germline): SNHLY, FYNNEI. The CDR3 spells CASSYRSAATNEKLFF. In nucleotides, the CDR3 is TGTGCCAGCAGTTACAGGTCTGCAGCAACTAATGAAAAACTGTTTTTT.

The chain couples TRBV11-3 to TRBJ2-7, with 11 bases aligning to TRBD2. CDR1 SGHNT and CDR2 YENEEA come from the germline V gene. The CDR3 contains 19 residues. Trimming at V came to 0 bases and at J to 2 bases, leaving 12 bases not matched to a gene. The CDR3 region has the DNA TGTGCCAGCAGCTTAGATGCGGGGACTAGCGGTTTCGCGACCTACGAGCAGTACTTC. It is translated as CASSLDAGTSGFATYEQYF.

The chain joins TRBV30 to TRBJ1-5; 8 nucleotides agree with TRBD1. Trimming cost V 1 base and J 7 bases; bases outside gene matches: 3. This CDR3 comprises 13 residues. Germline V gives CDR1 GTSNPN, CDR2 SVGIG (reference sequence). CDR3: CAWSAGGRQPQHF. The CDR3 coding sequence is TGTGCCTGGAGTGCAGGGGGCAGGCAGCCCCAGCATTTT.